Listed below are T cell receptor beta chains from one sample, sequenced in a study of CD8+ T cells in alopecia areata. Assay: immunoSEQ multiplex PCR; the TCRdb copy retains only in-frame clones and omits some. This sample has roughly 100,000 clones, with approximately 52% found just once. Sequencing used CD4+ T cells sorted from blood. The receptors originated from a human donor in good health. Each CDR3 is given with its conserved first and last residue. D genes are given only for firm matches. Size is stated for part of the rows, as once, few or many counts, or as a class when the clone is expanded.

J gene: TRBJ1-2
clone size: -
D gene: -
V gene: TRBV29-1
CDR3 DNA: TGCAGCGTTGACGCGTCGGCCTATGGCTACACCTTC
CDR3 protein: CSVDASAYGYTF

J gene: TRBJ2-5
clone size: few
D gene: -
V gene: TRBV6-5
CDR3 DNA: TGTGCCAGCAGCTCAGGGGCCCGGGAGACCCAGTACTTC
CDR3 protein: CASSSGARETQYF

J gene: TRBJ1-5
clone size: -
D gene: -
V gene: TRBV29-1
CDR3 DNA: TGCAGCGTTGCACACAGAGGACAGCCCCAGCATTTT
CDR3 protein: CSVAHRGQPQHF

J gene: TRBJ2-7
clone size: -
D gene: TRBD2
V gene: TRBV5-1
CDR3 DNA: TGCGCCAGCAGCTTGGGACTAGCGGGGGCCGGGTACGAGCAGTACTTC
CDR3 protein: CASSLGLAGAGYEQYF

J gene: TRBJ1-2
clone size: few
D gene: -
V gene: TRBV29-1
CDR3 DNA: TGCAGCGTTGATAAGGCCACGGAAAGAGGAGCGGGGTCTGGCTACACCTTC
CDR3 protein: CSVDKATERGAGSGYTF

J gene: TRBJ2-7
clone size: -
D gene: -
V gene: TRBV29-1
CDR3 DNA: TGCAGCGTCGGTGGGGCGGGACTCGGACGCGAGCAGTACTTC
CDR3 protein: CSVGGAGLGREQYF

J gene: TRBJ2-3
clone size: -
D gene: TRBD1
V gene: TRBV19
CDR3 DNA: TGTGCCAGTAGTATCCGGACAGGACGCACAGATACGCAGTATTTT
CDR3 protein: CASSIRTGRTDTQYF

J gene: TRBJ2-7
clone size: -
D gene: -
V gene: TRBV18
CDR3 DNA: TGTGCCAGCTCCCCCGGGACCCCACGGGTAAGCTCCGAGCAGTACTTC
CDR3 protein: CASSPGTPRVSSEQYF

J gene: TRBJ1-2
clone size: few
D gene: -
V gene: TRBV4-1
CDR3 DNA: TGCGCCAGCAGCCAAGAGTCCATGAGGGTAAGGACCTCCTGGCCTAACTATGGCTACACCTTC
CDR3 protein: CASSQESMRVRTSWPNYGYTF

J gene: TRBJ2-7
clone size: -
D gene: -
V gene: TRBV5-1
CDR3 DNA: TGCGCCAGCAGCTCCCACCCCTCAGGGAGTCGCGAGCAGTACTTC
CDR3 protein: CASSSHPSGSREQYF